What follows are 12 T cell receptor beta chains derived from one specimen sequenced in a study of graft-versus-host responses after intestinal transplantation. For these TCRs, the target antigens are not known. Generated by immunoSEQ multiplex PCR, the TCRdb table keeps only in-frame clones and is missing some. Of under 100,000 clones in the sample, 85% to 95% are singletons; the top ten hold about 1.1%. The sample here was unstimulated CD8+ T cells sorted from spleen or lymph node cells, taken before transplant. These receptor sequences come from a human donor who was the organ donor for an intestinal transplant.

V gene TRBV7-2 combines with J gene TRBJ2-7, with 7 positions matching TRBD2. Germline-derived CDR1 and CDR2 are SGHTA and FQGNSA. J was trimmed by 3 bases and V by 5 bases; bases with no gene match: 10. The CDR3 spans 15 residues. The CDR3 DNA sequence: TGTGCCAGCAGCGGTTCAGGGCGGGGGATCTACGAGCAGTACTTC. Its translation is CASSGSGRGIYEQYF.

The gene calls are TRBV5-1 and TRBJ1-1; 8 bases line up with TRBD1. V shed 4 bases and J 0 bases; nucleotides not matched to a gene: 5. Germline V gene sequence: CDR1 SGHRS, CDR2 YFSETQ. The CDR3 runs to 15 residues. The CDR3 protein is CASSVGQGMNTEAFF. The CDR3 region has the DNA TGCGCCAGCAGCGTCGGACAGGGAATGAACACTGAAGCTTTCTTT.

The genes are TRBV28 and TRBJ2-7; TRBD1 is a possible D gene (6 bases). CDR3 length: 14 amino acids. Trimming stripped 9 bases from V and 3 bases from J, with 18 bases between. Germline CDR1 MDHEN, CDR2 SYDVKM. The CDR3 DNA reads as TGTGCCAGTAACGAAGACAGGTGGTACTACGAGCAGTACTTC. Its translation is CASNEDRWYYEQYF.

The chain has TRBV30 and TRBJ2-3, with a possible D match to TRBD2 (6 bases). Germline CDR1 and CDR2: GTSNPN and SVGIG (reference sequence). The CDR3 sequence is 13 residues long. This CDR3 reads CAGGETAPDTQYF. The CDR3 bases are TGTGCGGGGGGAGAAACGGCTCCGGATACGCAGTATTTT.

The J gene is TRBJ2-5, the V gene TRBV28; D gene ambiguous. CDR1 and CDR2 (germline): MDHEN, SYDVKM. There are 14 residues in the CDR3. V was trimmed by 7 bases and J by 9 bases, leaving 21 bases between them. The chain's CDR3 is CASTSSARRGAQYF. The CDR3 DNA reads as TGTGCCAGCACCTCATCTGCTAGGAGAGGCGCCCAGTACTTC. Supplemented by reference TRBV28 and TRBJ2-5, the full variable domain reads DVKVTQSSRYLVKRTGEKVFLECVQDMDHENMFWYRQDPGLGLRLIYFSYDVKMKEKGDIPEGYSVSREKKERFSLILESASTNQTSMYLCASTSSARRGAQYFGPGTRLLVL.

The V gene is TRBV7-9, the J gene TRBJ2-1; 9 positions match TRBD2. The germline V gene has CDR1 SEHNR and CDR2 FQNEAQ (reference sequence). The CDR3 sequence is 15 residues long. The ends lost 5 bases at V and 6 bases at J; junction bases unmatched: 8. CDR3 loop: CASSPRLAGTNEQFF. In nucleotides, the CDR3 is TGTGCCAGCAGCCCCCGCCTAGCGGGGACCAATGAGCAGTTCTTC.

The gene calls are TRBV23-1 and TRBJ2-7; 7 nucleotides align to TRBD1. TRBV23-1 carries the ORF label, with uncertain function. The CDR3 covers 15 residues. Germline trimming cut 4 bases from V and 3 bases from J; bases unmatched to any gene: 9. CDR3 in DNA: TGCGCCAGCAGTCCGAACAGGGGACGAAACTACGAGCAGTACTTC. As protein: CASSPNRGRNYEQYF.

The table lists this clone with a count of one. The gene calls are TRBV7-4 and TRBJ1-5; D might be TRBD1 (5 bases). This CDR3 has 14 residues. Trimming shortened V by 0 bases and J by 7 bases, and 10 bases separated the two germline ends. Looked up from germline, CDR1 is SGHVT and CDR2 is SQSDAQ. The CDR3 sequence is CASSLAQGWQPQHF. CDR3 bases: TGTGCCAGCAGCTTAGCGCAGGGCTGGCAGCCCCAGCATTTT.

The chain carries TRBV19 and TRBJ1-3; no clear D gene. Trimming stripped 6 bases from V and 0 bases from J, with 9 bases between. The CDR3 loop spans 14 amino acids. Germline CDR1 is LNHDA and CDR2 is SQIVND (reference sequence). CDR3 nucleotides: TGTGCCAGTAGGGAGGGAGACTCTGGAAACACCATATATTTT. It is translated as CASREGDSGNTIYF.

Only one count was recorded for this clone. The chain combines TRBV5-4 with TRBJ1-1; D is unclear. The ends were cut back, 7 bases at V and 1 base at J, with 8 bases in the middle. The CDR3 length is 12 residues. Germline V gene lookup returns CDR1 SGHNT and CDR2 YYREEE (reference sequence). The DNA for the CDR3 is TGTGCCAGCGGGTGGGCGAACACTGAAGCTTTCTTT. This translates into CASGWANTEAFF.

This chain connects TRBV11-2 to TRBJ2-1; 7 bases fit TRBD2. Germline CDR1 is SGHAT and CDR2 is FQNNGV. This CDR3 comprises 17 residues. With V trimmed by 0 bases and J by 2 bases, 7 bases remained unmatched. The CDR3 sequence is CASSLDRGVGAYNEQFF. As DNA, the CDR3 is TGTGCCAGCAGCTTAGATCGGGGGGTAGGGGCCTACAATGAGCAGTTCTTC.

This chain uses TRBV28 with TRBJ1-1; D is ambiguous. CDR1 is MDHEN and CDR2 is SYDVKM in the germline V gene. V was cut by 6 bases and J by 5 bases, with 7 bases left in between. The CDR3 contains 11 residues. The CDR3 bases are TGTGCCAGCAGCCCCGGGACTGAAGCTTTCTTT. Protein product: CASSPGTEAFF.